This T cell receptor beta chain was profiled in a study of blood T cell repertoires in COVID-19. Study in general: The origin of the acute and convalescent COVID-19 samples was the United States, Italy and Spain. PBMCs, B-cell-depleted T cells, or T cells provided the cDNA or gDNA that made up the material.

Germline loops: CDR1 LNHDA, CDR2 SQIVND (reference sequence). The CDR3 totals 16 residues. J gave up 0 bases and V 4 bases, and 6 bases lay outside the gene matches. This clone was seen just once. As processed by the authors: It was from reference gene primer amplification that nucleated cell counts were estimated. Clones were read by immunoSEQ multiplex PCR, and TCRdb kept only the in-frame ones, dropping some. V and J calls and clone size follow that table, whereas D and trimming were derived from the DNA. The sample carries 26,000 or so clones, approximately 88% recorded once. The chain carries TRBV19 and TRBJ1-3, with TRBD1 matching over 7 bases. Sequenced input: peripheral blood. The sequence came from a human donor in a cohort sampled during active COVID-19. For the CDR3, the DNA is TGTGCCAGTAGTAAAGACCGGGACAGCTCTGGAAACACCATATATTTT. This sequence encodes CASSKDRDSSGNTIYF.